The clone carrying this T cell receptor (beta chain) occurred once. Its antigen is undetermined. This sample was included in a study of resident and recirculating memory T cells in vitiligo. About the research overall: Samples were epidermis from two lesional and two nonlesional sites, plus PBMCs. Study results and caveats: Vitiligo lesions lacked a unique dominant clone, and clonality varied.

Trimming took 2 bases from V and 6 from J; bases not matched to a gene: 10. This CDR3 is built from 16 residues. Sequencing used immunoSEQ multiplex PCR; TCRdb keeps in-frame clones, though not all of them. The sample lists roughly 40,000 clones; nearly 95% were seen once. The sample comprised blood. The receptor was derived from a male donor with vitiligo. The genes are TRBV23-1 and TRBJ2-7; 10 positions match TRBD1. TRBV23-1 is classed as an ORF, of uncertain function. The CDR3 sequence: CASSQPPGQGLSEQYF. The CDR3 nucleotides read TGCGCCAGCAGTCAACCCCCGGGACAGGGGTTAAGCGAGCAGTACTTC.